A selection of T cell receptor beta chains follows, all from one sample in a study of CD8+ T cells in alopecia areata. Profiling relied on immunoSEQ multiplex PCR, and the TCRdb table lists in-frame clones only, not all of them. Of around 7,500 clones detected, 60% to 80% appear once; the ten largest clones hold over 12%. Specimen: skin, collected at week 0. These receptors were obtained from a human donor with alopecia areata. Both conserved end residues are part of each CDR3. D genes are given only for firm matches. A row's size may be missing; if present it is once, few, many or a size class.

j_call | d_call | v_call | clone_size | cdr3_length | cdr3_aa | cdr3_nt
TRBJ2-2 | - | TRBV5-1 | - | 15 | CASSRDISNTGELFF | TGCGCCAGCAGCCGGGACATATCGAACACCGGGGAGCTGTTTTTT
TRBJ2-1 | - | TRBV7-9 | - | 16 | CASSPKGGSPYNEQFF | TGTGCCAGCAGCCCGAAGGGTGGTAGCCCTTACAATGAGCAGTTCTTC
TRBJ1-5 | - | TRBV7-2 | - | 13 | CASSLEGIQPQHF | TGTGCCAGCAGCTTAGAGGGGATTCAGCCCCAGCATTTT
TRBJ2-4 | - | TRBV7-8 | - | 14 | CASSLGQHKNIQYF | TGTGCCAGCAGCTTAGGCCAGCACAAAAACATTCAGTACTTC
TRBJ1-1 | - | TRBV7-2 | - | 17 | CASSFSLLQVVNTEAFF | TGTGCCAGCAGCTTCAGTTTGTTACAGGTCGTGAACACTGAAGCTTTCTTT
TRBJ2-3 | TRBD1 | TRBV10-3 | - | 13 | CAIRDRGIDTQYF | TGTGCCATCAGGGACAGGGGCATAGATACGCAGTATTTT
TRBJ1-1 | TRBD1 | TRBV7-2 | few | 17 | CASSGWGGQGARAEAFF | TGTGCCAGCAGCGGGTGGGGAGGACAGGGGGCGCGGGCTGAAGCTTTCTTT
TRBJ1-5 | TRBD1 | TRBV7-6 | few | 16 | CASSSRQGRGNQPQHF | TGTGCCAGCAGCTCCAGACAGGGACGGGGCAATCAGCCCCAGCATTTT
TRBJ2-2 | TRBD2 | TRBV27 | - | 14 | CASNRGGNTGELFF | TGTGCCAGCAATCGGGGGGGGAACACCGGGGAGCTGTTTTTT
TRBJ1-1 | - | TRBV11-2 | - | 11 | CASSLGTEAFF | TGTGCCAGCAGCTTGGGAACTGAAGCTTTCTTT
TRBJ1-6 | - | TRBV27 | - | 12 | CASSPNNSPLHF | TGTGCCAGCAGTCCGAATAATTCACCCCTCCACTTT
TRBJ1-5 | TRBD1 | TRBV12-5 | once | 14 | CASGLGTGNQPQHF | TGTGCTAGTGGTTTGGGGACAGGAAATCAGCCCCAGCATTTT
TRBJ1-6 | - | TRBV7-2 | few | 16 | CASSPPGRGYNSPLHF | TGTGCCAGCAGCCCTCCGGGTAGGGGTTATAATTCACCCCTCCACTTT
TRBJ2-3 | - | TRBV7-8 | - | 13 | CASSSTRTDTQYF | TGTGCCAGCAGCTCAACACGCACAGATACGCAGTATTTT
TRBJ2-1 | - | TRBV6-5 | few | 14 | CASSYTGFGNEQFF | TGTGCCAGCAGTTATACGGGATTCGGCAATGAGCAGTTCTTC
TRBJ1-2 | - | TRBV4-1 | - | 17 | CASSGEFQNRKTYGYTF | TGCGCCAGCAGCGGGGAGTTCCAGAACCGAAAGACCTATGGCTACACCTTC
TRBJ2-3 | - | TRBV30 | - | 15 | CAWSSGERETDTQYF | TGTGCCTGGTCTTCAGGAGAGAGGGAAACAGATACGCAGTATTTT
TRBJ2-1 | - | TRBV14 | few | 17 | CASSLRGALLALNEQFF | TGTGCCAGCAGCCTCCGAGGAGCATTGCTAGCGTTGAATGAGCAGTTCTTC
TRBJ2-1 | - | TRBV10-3 | - | 14 | CAIRGGRDIDEQFF | TGTGCCATCAGGGGGGGAAGGGACATCGATGAGCAGTTCTTC
TRBJ2-3 | TRBD2 | TRBV4-1 | few | 16 | CASSQDGAGAQITQYF | TGCGCCAGCAGCCAAGACGGAGCGGGGGCCCAGATTACGCAGTATTTT
TRBJ1-6 | - | TRBV2 | - | 13 | CASSDGWGSPLHF | TGTGCCAGCAGTGACGGGTGGGGTTCACCCCTCCACTTT
TRBJ1-1 | - | TRBV5-4 | - | 15 | CASSMGGTVNTEAFF | TGTGCCAGCAGCATGGGGGGGACGGTGAACACTGAAGCTTTCTTT
TRBJ1-1 | - | TRBV5-1 | - | 15 | CASSLNTMGGPEAFF | TGCGCCAGCAGCTTGAATACTATGGGGGGGCCCGAAGCTTTCTTT
TRBJ1-1 | - | TRBV4-1 | - | 21 | CASSQQPPQRGWEQFPTEAFF | TGCGCCAGCAGCCAACAACCCCCCCAAAGGGGGTGGGAACAGTTCCCCACTGAAGCTTTCTTT
TRBJ2-1 | TRBD2 | TRBV29-1 | - | 13 | CSGSGGGRNEQFF | TGCAGCGGAAGCGGGGGGGGGAGGAATGAGCAGTTCTTC
TRBJ2-1 | - | TRBV2 | - | 14 | CASSEISGYNEQFF | TGTGCCAGCAGTGAGATATCAGGGTACAATGAGCAGTTCTTC
TRBJ1-2 | - | TRBV6-1 | once | 15 | CASTTDVGGYYGYTF | TGTGCCAGCACTACCGACGTAGGGGGGTACTATGGCTACACCTTC
TRBJ2-2 | - | TRBV6-1 | - | 11 | CASSYRRELFF | TGTGCCAGCAGTTATAGGAGGGAGCTGTTTTTT
TRBJ2-7 | - | TRBV30 | - | 13 | CAWSVAARDPLDF | TGTGCCTGGAGTGTAGCCGCGAGGGACCCCTTAGACTTC
TRBJ2-1 | - | TRBV14 | - | 16 | CASSLRQGYLNNEQFF | TGTGCCAGCAGCTTACGCCAGGGGTATCTGAACAATGAGCAGTTCTTC
TRBJ2-1 | TRBD2 | TRBV7-2 | few | 17 | CASSLARLAGTYNEQFF | TGTGCCAGCAGCTTAGCTCGACTAGCGGGGACTTACAATGAGCAGTTCTTC
TRBJ1-6 | TRBD1 | TRBV27 | - | 13 | CASSLQGDSPLHF | TGTGCCAGCAGTTTGCAGGGGGATTCACCCCTCCACTTT
TRBJ2-7 | TRBD1 | TRBV5-1 | - | 13 | CASSFDRGIEQYF | TGCGCCAGCAGCTTCGACAGGGGGATCGAGCAGTACTTC
TRBJ2-5 | TRBD2 | TRBV19 | - | 19 | CASSPRGTSGGAAGETQYF | TGTGCCAGTAGTCCGCGAGGGACTAGCGGGGGGGCCGCTGGAGAGACCCAGTACTTC
TRBJ1-5 | - | TRBV19 | - | 15 | CASSWSGNSNQPQHF | TGTGCCAGTAGTTGGTCGGGGAATAGCAATCAGCCCCAGCATTTT
TRBJ2-5 | TRBD2 | TRBV7-6 | - | 16 | CASSLKPAGPQETQYF | TGTGCCAGCAGCTTAAAGCCAGCGGGGCCTCAAGAGACCCAGTACTTC
TRBJ1-2 | - | TRBV29-1 | - | 13 | CSVGGGQIYGYTF | TGCAGCGTTGGCGGGGGCCAGATCTATGGCTACACCTTC
TRBJ1-1 | TRBD1 | TRBV30 | once | 14 | CAWTEGARPAEAFF | TGTGCCTGGACCGAGGGGGCTCGTCCGGCTGAAGCTTTCTTT
TRBJ1-1 | - | TRBV5-6 | once | 15 | CASSFSLWGSAEAFF | TGTGCCAGCAGCTTTAGTTTATGGGGGAGCGCTGAAGCTTTCTTT